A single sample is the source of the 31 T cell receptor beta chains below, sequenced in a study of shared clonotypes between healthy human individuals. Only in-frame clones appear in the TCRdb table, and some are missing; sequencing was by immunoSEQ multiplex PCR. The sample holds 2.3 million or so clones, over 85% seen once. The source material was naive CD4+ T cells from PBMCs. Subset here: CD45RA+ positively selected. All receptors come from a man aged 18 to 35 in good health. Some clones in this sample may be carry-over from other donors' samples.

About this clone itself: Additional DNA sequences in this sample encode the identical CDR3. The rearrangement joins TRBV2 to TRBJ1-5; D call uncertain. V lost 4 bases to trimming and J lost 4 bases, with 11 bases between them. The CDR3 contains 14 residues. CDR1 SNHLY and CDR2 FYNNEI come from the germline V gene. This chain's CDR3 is CASSGRAGNQPQHF. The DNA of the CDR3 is TGTGCCAGCAGTGGACGTGCGGGGAATCAGCCCCAGCATTTT.

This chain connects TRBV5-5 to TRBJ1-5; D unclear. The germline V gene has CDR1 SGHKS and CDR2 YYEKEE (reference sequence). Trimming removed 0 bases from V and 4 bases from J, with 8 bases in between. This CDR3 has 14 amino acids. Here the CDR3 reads CASSLDSVNQPQHF. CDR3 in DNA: TGTGCCAGCAGCTTGGATTCCGTAAATCAGCCCCAGCATTTT.

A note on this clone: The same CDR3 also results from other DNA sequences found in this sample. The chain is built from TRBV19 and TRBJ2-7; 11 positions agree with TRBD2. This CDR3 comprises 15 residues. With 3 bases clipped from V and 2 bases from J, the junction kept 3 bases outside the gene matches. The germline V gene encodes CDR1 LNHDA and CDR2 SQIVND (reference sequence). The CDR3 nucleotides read TGTGCCAGTAGTATCTCACTAGCGGGGGCCTACGAGCAGTACTTC. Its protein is CASSISLAGAYEQYF.

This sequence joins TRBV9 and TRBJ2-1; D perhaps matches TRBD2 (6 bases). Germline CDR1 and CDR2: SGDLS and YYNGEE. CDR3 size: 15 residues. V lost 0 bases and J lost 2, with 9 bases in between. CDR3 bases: TGTGCCAGCAGCGTAGTGGCGGGGACCTACAATGAGCAGTTCTTC. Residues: CASSVVAGTYNEQFF.

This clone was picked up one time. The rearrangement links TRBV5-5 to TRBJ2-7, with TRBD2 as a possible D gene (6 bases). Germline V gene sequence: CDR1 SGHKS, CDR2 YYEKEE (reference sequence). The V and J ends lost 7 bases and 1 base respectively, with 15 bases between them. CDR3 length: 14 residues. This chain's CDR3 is CASWDPGVSYEQYF. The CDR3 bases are TGTGCCAGCTGGGACCCGGGGGTTTCCTACGAGCAGTACTTC.

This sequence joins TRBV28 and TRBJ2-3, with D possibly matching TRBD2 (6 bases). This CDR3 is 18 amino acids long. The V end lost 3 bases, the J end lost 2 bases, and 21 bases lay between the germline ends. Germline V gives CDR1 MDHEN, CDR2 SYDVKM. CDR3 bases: TGTGCCAGCAGTTTTTCGGGGATCTGGGAGGAGTCCACAGATACGCAGTATTTT. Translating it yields CASSFSGIWEESTDTQYF.

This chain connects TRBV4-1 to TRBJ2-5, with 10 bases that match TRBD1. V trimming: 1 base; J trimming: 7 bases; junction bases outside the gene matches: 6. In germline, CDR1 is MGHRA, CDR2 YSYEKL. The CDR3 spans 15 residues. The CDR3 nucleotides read TGCGCCAGCAGCCAAGGGACAGGGGGGTTGGGGACCCAGTACTTC. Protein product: CASSQGTGGLGTQYF.

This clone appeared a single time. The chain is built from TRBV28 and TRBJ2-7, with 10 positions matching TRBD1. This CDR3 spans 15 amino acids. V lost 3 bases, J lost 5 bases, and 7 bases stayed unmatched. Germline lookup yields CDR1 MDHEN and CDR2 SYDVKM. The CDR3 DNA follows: TGTGCCAGCAGTTTCTCCGGGACAGGGGACCACGAGCAGTACTTC. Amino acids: CASSFSGTGDHEQYF.

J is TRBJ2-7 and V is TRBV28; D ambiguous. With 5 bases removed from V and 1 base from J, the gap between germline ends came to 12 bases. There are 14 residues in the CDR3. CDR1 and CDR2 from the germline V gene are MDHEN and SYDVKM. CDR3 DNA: TGTGCCAGCAGTAAACTAAAATATTCCTACGAGCAGTACTTC. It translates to CASSKLKYSYEQYF.

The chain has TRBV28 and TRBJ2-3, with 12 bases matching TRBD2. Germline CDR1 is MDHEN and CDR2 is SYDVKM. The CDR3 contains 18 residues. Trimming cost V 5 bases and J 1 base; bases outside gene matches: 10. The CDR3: CASSQKKLAGGRTDTQYF. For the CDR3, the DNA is TGTGCCAGCAGTCAGAAAAAACTAGCGGGAGGTCGCACAGATACGCAGTATTTT.

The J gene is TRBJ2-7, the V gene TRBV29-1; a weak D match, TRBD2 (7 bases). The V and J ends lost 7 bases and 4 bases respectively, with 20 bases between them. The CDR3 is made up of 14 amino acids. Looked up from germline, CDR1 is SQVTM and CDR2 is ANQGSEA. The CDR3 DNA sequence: TGCAGCGCAAGAGGGGGGGACACCCGTTACGAGCAGTACTTC. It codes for CSARGGDTRYEQYF.

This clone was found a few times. The CDR3: CPPRVNYGYTF. The CDR3 region has the DNA TGTCCCCCAAGGGTTAACTATGGCTACACCTTC. The V and J genes are TRBV19 and TRBJ1-2; D gene unclear. CDR1 is LNHDA and CDR2 is SQIVND in the germline V gene (reference sequence). The CDR3 is 11 residues long.

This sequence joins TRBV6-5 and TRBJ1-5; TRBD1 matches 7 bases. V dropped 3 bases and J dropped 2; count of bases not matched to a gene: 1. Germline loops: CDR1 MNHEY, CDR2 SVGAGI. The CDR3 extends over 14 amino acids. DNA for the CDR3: TGTGCCAGCAGTTATACAGGGGGCAATCAGCCCCAGCATTTT. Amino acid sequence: CASSYTGGNQPQHF.

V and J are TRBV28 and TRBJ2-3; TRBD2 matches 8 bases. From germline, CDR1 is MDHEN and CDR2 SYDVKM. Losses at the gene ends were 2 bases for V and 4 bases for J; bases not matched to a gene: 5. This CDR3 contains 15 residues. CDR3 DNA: TGTGCCAGCAGTTTAAGTAGCGGGACCGCAGATACGCAGTATTTT. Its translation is CASSLSSGTADTQYF.

The CDR3: CASSASGVRPQHF. In nucleotides, the CDR3 is TGTGCCAGCTCCGCGAGCGGGGTCCGGCCCCAGCATTTT. This chain uses TRBV18 with TRBJ1-5, with D uncertain. The CDR3 loop spans 13 amino acids. Trimming removed 6 bases at V and 9 bases at J, with 15 bases between. CDR1 is KGHSH, CDR2 LQKENI, per germline. The variable domain in full, with the rest retrieved from reference TRBV18 and TRBJ1-5, is NAGVMQNPRHLVRRRGQEARLRCSPMKGHSHVYWYRQLPEEGLKFMVYLQKENIIDESGMPKERFSAEFPKEGPSILRIQQVVRGDSAAYFCASSASGVRPQHFGDGTRLSIL.

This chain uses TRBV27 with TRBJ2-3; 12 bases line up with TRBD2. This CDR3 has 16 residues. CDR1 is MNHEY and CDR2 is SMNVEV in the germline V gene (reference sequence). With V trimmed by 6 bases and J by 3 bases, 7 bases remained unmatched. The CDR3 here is CASRPTTSGSTDTQYF. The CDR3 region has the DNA TGTGCCAGCAGGCCAACGACTAGCGGGAGTACAGATACGCAGTATTTT.

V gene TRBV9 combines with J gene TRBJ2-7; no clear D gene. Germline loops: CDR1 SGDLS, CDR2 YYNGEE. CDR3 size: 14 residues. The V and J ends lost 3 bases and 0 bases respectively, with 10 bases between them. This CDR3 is CASSATSSSYEQYF. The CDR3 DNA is TGTGCCAGCAGCGCCACATCCTCCTCCTACGAGCAGTACTTC. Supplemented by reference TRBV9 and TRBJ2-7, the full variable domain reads DSGVTQTPKHLITATGQRVTLRCSPRSGDLSVYWYQQSLDQGLQFLIQYYNGEERAKGNILERFSAQQFPDLHSELNLSSLELGDSALYFCASSATSSSYEQYFGPGTRLTVT.

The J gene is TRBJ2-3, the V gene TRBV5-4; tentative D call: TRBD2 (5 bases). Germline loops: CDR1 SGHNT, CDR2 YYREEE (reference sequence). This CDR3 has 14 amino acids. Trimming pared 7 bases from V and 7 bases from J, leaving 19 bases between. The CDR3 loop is CASHRDALPNTQYF. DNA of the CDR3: TGTGCCAGCCACCGGGATGCCCTACCGAATACGCAGTATTTT.

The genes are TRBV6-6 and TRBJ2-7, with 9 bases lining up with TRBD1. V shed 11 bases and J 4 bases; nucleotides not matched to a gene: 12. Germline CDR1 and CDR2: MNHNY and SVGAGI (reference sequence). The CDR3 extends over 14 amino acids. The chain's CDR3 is CASRGGQGLYEQYF. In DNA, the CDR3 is TGTGCCTCCCGAGGGGGACAGGGTTTGTACGAGCAGTACTTC.

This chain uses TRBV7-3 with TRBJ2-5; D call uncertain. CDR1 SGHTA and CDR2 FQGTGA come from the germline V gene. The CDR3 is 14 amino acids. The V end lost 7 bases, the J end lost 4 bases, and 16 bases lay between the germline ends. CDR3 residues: CASKPSRTSETQYF. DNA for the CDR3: TGTGCCAGCAAGCCGTCCAGGACCTCAGAGACCCAGTACTTC.

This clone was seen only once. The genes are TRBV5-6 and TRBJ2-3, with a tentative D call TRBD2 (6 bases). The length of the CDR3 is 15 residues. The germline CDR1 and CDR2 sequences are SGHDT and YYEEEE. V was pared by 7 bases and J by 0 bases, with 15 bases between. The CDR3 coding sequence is TGTGCCAGCGACGGACGGGGGTTTAGCACAGATACGCAGTATTTT. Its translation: CASDGRGFSTDTQYF.

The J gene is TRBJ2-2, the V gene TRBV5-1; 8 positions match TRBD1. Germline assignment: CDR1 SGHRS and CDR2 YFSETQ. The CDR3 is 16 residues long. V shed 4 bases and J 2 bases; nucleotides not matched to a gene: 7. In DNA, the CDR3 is TGCGCCAGCAGCCGGCCGGGGACAGGAAACACCGGGGAGCTGTTTTTT. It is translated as CASSRPGTGNTGELFF.

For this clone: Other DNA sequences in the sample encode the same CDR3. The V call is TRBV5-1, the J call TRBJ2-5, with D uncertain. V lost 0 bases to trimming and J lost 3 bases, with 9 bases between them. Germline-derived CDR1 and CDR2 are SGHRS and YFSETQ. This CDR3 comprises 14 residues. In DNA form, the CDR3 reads TGCGCCAGCAGCTTGGTGGGTGGTAAAGAGACCCAGTACTTC. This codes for CASSLVGGKETQYF.

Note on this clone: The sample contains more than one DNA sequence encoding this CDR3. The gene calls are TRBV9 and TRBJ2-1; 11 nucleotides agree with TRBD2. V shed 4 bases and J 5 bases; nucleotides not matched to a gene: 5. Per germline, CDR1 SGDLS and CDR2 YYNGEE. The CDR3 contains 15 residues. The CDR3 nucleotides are TGTGCCAGCAGCCCGAGACTAGCGGGAAACAATGAGCAGTTCTTC. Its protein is CASSPRLAGNNEQFF.

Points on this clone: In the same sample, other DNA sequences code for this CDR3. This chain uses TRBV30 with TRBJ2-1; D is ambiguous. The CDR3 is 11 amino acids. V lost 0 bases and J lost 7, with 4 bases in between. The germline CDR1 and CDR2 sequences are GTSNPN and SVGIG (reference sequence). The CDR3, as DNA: TGTGCCTGGAGTGTGGGTAATGAGCAGTTCTTC. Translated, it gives CAWSVGNEQFF.

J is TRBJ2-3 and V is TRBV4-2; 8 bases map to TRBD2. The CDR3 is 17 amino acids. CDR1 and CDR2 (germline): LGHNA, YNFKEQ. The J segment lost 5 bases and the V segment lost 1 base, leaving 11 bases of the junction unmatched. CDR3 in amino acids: CASSQGGSGRELDTQYF. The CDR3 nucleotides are TGTGCCAGCAGCCAAGGGGGGAGCGGGAGAGAATTAGATACGCAGTATTTT.

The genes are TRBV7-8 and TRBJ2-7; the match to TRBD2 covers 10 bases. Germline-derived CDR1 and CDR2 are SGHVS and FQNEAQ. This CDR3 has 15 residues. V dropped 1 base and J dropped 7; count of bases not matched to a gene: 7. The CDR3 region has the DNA TGTGCCAGCAGCTTAGACGGGCTAGCGGGAGATGAGCAGTACTTC. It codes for CASSLDGLAGDEQYF.

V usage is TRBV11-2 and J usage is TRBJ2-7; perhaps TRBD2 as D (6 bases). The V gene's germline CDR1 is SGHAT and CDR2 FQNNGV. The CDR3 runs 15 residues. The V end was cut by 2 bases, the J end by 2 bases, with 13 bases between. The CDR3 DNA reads TGTGCCAGCAGCTTAAGGCTAGCGAAAACCTACGAGCAGTACTTC. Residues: CASSLRLAKTYEQYF.

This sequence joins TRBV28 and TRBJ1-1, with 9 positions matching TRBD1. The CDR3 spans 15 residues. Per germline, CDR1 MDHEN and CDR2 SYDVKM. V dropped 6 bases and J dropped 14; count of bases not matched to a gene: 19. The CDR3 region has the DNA TGTGCCAGCAGCCGTGCCTCGGGACAGGGATCCGTAGCCTTCTTT. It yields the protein CASSRASGQGSVAFF.

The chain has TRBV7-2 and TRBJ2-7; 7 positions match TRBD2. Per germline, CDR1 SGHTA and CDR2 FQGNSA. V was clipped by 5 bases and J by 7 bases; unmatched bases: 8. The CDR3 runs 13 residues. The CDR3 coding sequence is TGTGCCAGCAGCCTCGGACTAGTGCGGGAGCAGTACTTC. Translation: CASSLGLVREQYF.

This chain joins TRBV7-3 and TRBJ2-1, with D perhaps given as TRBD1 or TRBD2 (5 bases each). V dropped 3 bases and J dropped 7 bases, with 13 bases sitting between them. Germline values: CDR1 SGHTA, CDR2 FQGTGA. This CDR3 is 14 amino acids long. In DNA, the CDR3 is TGTGCCAGCAGCTTGATGGGGGACGGAAATGAGCAGTTCTTC. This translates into CASSLMGDGNEQFF.